This entry lists 18 T cell receptor beta chains sequenced from one sample in a study of blood T cell repertoires in COVID-19. Profiled with immunoSEQ multiplex PCR; TCRdb holds only in-frame clones, not every one. The table lists about 190,000 clones, more than 65% of them singletons, with approximately 16% in the top ten. Sequenced input: PBMCs or T cells enriched from blood (not recorded which). The receptors come from a woman between 50 and 59 years old with acute COVID-19.

The chain couples TRBV3-1 (or the pseudogene TRBV3-2) to TRBJ1-1; tentative D call: TRBD1 (5 bases). Deletions cut 4 bases from V and 0 bases from J, with 12 bases between. From germline, CDR1 is LGHDT and CDR2 YNNKEL (reference sequence). The CDR3 loop spans 15 amino acids. The CDR3 region is CASSPREGLNTEAFF. The CDR3 coding sequence is TGTGCCAGCAGCCCCAGGGAGGGTTTGAACACTGAAGCTTTCTTT.

This clone was seen more than once but under ten times. The chain uses TRBV18 and TRBJ1-5; 9 bases align to TRBD1. Losses at the gene ends were 5 bases for V and 6 bases for J; bases not matched to a gene: 8. Germline V gene data show CDR1 as KGHSH and CDR2 as LQKENI. This CDR3 is built from 15 residues. CDR3 bases: TGTGCCAGCTCAACTACAGGGGGCGAAACTCAGCCCCAGCATTTT. Its translation: CASSTTGGETQPQHF. The full variable domain, with the rest looked up from reference TRBV18 and TRBJ1-5, is NAGVMQNPRHLVRRRGQEARLRCSPMKGHSHVYWYRQLPEEGLKFMVYLQKENIIDESGMPKERFSAEFPKEGPSILRIQQVVRGDSAAYFCASSTTGGETQPQHFGDGTRLSIL.

This sequence joins TRBV7-2 and TRBJ2-5, with 12 bases matching TRBD2. This CDR3 has 17 amino acids. Trimming at V came to 2 bases and at J to 2 bases, leaving 6 bases not matched to a gene. Germline V gene lookup returns CDR1 SGHTA and CDR2 FQGNSA. The DNA for the CDR3 is TGTGCCAGCAGCTTAAGGCTAGCGGGGGGGAGTCAAGAGACCCAGTACTTC. Translating it yields CASSLRLAGGSQETQYF.

The V and J genes are TRBV7-9 and TRBJ1-4; no clear D. The CDR3 has 11 residues. V was clipped by 7 bases and J by 7 bases, with 7 bases between them. Germline V gives CDR1 SEHNR, CDR2 FQNEAQ (reference sequence). CDR3 region: CASTLSEKLFF. CDR3 nucleotides: TGTGCCAGCACCTTGAGTGAAAAACTGTTTTTT.

V gene TRBV18 combines with J gene TRBJ2-3; a weak D match, TRBD2 (5 bases). The germline V gene has CDR1 KGHSH and CDR2 LQKENI. V lost 6 bases and J lost 11, with 15 bases in between. The CDR3 runs to 12 residues. The CDR3 region is CASSTGPEGQYF. CDR3 sequence (DNA): TGTGCCAGCTCGACCGGGCCCGAGGGGCAGTATTTT. Variable domain in full (rest from reference TRBV18 and TRBJ2-3): NAGVMQNPRHLVRRRGQEARLRCSPMKGHSHVYWYRQLPEEGLKFMVYLQKENIIDESGMPKERFSAEFPKEGPSILRIQQVVRGDSAAYFCASSTGPEGQYFGPGTRLTVL.

The CDR3 reads CASSQDLTGTYGYTF. The DNA for the CDR3 is TGCGCCAGCAGCCAAGATCTCACAGGGACCTATGGCTACACCTTC. The chain joins TRBV4-1 to TRBJ1-2; D is perhaps TRBD1 (6 bases). The germline V gene encodes CDR1 MGHRA and CDR2 YSYEKL. The CDR3 runs to 15 residues. The V gene lost 0 bases and the J gene lost 4 bases, with 12 bases spanning the gap.

The chain couples TRBV7-8 to TRBJ2-5; D might be TRBD2 (6 bases). The CDR3 spans 15 residues. Germline CDR1 reads SGHVS; CDR2 reads FQNEAQ. With 1 base removed from V and 4 bases from J, the gap between germline ends came to 13 bases. CDR3 coding DNA: TGTGCCAGCAGCTTAGGGGTGGGGGGAGCAGAGACCCAGTACTTC. Its translation: CASSLGVGGAETQYF.

This chain connects TRBV3-1 (or the pseudogene TRBV3-2) to TRBJ1-2; 7 bases are shared with TRBD1. Per germline, CDR1 LGHDT and CDR2 YNNKEL (reference sequence). CDR3 length: 14 amino acids. Trimming cost V 4 bases and J 4 bases; bases outside gene matches: 6. The CDR3 here is CASSRSPGGYGYTF. The CDR3 region has the DNA TGTGCCAGCAGCCGATCCCCAGGGGGCTATGGCTACACCTTC.

The chain employs TRBV4-3 and TRBJ1-6; D perhaps matches TRBD1 (6 bases). Germline lookup yields CDR1 LGHNA and CDR2 YSLEER. V was clipped by 0 bases and J by 0 bases, with 18 bases between them. This CDR3 has 20 residues. This CDR3 is CASSQDTGNPIGSYNSPLHF. CDR3 DNA sequence: TGCGCCAGCAGCCAAGATACAGGGAACCCGATAGGCTCCTATAATTCACCCCTCCACTTT.

The V and J genes are TRBV6-4 and TRBJ2-1; 9 bases are a match to TRBD1. J was trimmed by 6 bases and V by 7 bases; bases with no gene match: 10. The CDR3 consists of 15 residues. The germline V gene has CDR1 MRHNA and CDR2 SNTAGT. CDR3 protein: CASKSLDRGPNEQFF. The CDR3 DNA reads TGTGCCAGCAAATCTTTGGACAGGGGCCCCAATGAGCAGTTCTTC.

CDR3 residues: CASSQSNQPQHF. The DNA of the CDR3 is TGCGCCAGCAGTCAAAGCAATCAGCCCCAGCATTTT. J is TRBJ1-5 and V is TRBV10-1, with D unclear. This CDR3 region has 12 residues. Per germline, CDR1 WNHNN and CDR2 SYGVQD (reference sequence). V lost 5 bases and J lost 1, with 3 bases in between.

The chain uses TRBV6-6 and TRBJ2-1; possibly TRBD1 for D (7 bases). This CDR3 has 12 residues. V lost 6 bases and J 9 bases, leaving 12 bases between the germline ends. From germline, CDR1 is MNHNY and CDR2 SVGAGI (reference sequence). The DNA for the CDR3 is TGTGCCAGCAGCCAGGGGGGTAGTGAGCAGTTCTTC. It codes for CASSQGGSEQFF.

This clone was seen a single time. The rearrangement joins TRBV28 to TRBJ2-7, with TRBD1 matching 10 bases. Looked up from germline, CDR1 is MDHEN and CDR2 is SYDVKM. The CDR3 is made up of 15 amino acids. V shed 6 bases and J 4 bases; nucleotides not matched to a gene: 9. The CDR3 DNA reads TGTGCCAGCAGATCCCCGGGACAGGGGTCATACGAGCAGTACGTC. Its protein product is CASRSPGQGSYEQYV.

The V gene is TRBV7-6, the J gene TRBJ1-1, with D maybe TRBD1 (5 bases). The V gene lost 6 bases and the J gene lost 1 base, with 9 bases spanning the gap. This CDR3 is 13 amino acids long. The germline CDR1 and CDR2 sequences are SGHVS and FNYEAQ. The DNA for the CDR3 is TGTGCCAGCAGTGGAGGGACGAACACTGAAGCTTTCTTT. As protein: CASSGGTNTEAFF.

The chain couples TRBV18 to TRBJ2-5; 7 bases are a match to TRBD1. Germline trimming cut 2 bases from V and 6 bases from J; bases unmatched to any gene: 9. There are 15 residues in the CDR3. The germline gives CDR1 KGHSH, CDR2 LQKENI. This chain's CDR3 is CASSPTEGTAKTQYF. CDR3 in DNA: TGTGCCAGCTCACCAACTGAAGGGACAGCCAAGACCCAGTACTTC.

V is TRBV7-6 and J is TRBJ1-6; no definite D call. The CDR3 consists of 14 residues. CDR1 SGHVS and CDR2 FNYEAQ come from the germline V gene. Trimming took off 7 bases at V and 7 bases at J, with 14 bases between the two ends. This CDR3 is CASTERLSNSPLHF. DNA of the CDR3: TGTGCCAGCACCGAGCGCCTCTCGAATTCACCCCTCCACTTT.

V gene TRBV7-2 combines with J gene TRBJ1-1; D is perhaps TRBD1 (6 bases). There are 13 residues in the CDR3. V dropped 5 bases and J dropped 8 bases, with 15 bases sitting between them. Germline V gives CDR1 SGHTA, CDR2 FQGNSA. CDR3 coding DNA: TGTGCCAGCAGCCTAACGGGGGGCGGGGAAGCTTTCTTT. Translation gives CASSLTGGGEAFF.

This chain connects TRBV5-1 to TRBJ1-3, with 8 bases aligning to TRBD1. The CDR3 is made up of 16 amino acids. Germline CDR1 is SGHRS and CDR2 is YFSETQ. The junction had 6 bases not matched to a gene; V was cut back by 4 bases and J by 0 bases. CDR3 bases: TGCGCCAGCAGCGCGGACAGGGCGACCTCTGGAAACACCATATATTTT. Protein product: CASSADRATSGNTIYF.